The following is a TCR beta chain sequence with its context. Its antigen is unknown. The junction and the germline gene differ at one end; a read error may be behind it. This sample was taken from a study of T-cell reconstitution after alpha-beta-depleted transplantation in children (dated by TCRdb to the mid-2010s). As for the study more broadly: T-cell immune reconstitution after TCRalphabeta/CD19-depleted allogeneic hematopoietic cell transplantation in children was quantitatively tracked in the study by means of TCR repertoire profiling. Study-wide findings and limitations: Apparently early alphabetaT-cell count recovery about two months after transplant reportedly relied on only several hundred rapidly expanded clones derived from non-depleted graft cells. Over subsequent months, a decline in hyperexpanded clone frequencies was noted, and after one year, T-cell counts and TCRbeta diversity were mostly ascribed to newly produced T cells. In some patients, the high TCRbeta diversity seen at day 60 was put down to recipient T cells and intrathymic progenitors that had survived conditioning.

Libraries were built with PCR. This sample was sequenced with an Illumina HiSeq 2500. TCR library preparation used molecular barcoding, with unique molecular identifiers applied to normalize quantification of the TCRbeta repertoire. TCRdb took the public reads, trimmed them with fastp at Q25, ran MiXCR for clone calling and kept in-frame beta chains. Every distinct CDR3 protein forms one entry, paired with its most common genes and DNA. This sample has about 600,000 distinct CDR3 sequences in its table, and under 15% of those were observed once. The top ten constitute 2% to 2.5% of the sample. What this sample's treatment or condition label stands for: allogeneic hematopoietic cell transplantation with graft depleted of TCRalphabeta T cells and CD19 B cells. The children who served as transplant recipients had been given grafts of TCRalphabeta/CD19-depleted allogeneic hematopoietic cells. The CDR3, from cysteine to phenylalanine, totals 17 residues. The only DNA kept is the CDR3, 51 bases in frame from the first base. CDR1 and CDR2 are drawn from the germline V gene: MNHEY, SVGEGT.

The origin of this receptor is a male patient aged 10-17 years who had a stem cell transplant for acute myeloid leukemia, so the T cells may come from the graft donor. This material consisted of PBMCs, mostly from graft donor cells, taken 360 days after TCRalphabeta/CD19-depleted stem cell transplant. This receptor chain uses TRBV6-2 or TRBV6-3 and TRBJ2-1; the central 12 bases match TRBD2. This receptor has the CDR3 CASSYSRLAGVYHEQFF. The DNA reads TGTGCCAGCAGTTATTCACGACTAGCGGGAGTCTACCATGAGCAGTTCTTC.